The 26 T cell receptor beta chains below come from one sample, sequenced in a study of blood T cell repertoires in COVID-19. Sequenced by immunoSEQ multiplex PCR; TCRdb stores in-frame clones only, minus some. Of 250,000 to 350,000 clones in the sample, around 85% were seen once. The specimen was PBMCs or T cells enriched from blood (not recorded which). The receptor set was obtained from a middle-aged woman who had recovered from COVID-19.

The CDR3 loop is CAWKSLGQGVLYGYTF. CDR3 nucleotide sequence: TGTGCCTGGAAATCACTGGGACAGGGGGTTCTCTATGGCTACACCTTC. The gene calls are TRBV30 and TRBJ1-2, with 11 bases matching TRBD1. The CDR3 covers 16 residues. The V and J ends lost 4 bases and 4 bases, in that order; junction bases with no gene match: 11. Germline V lookup: CDR1 GTSNPN, CDR2 SVGIG (reference sequence).

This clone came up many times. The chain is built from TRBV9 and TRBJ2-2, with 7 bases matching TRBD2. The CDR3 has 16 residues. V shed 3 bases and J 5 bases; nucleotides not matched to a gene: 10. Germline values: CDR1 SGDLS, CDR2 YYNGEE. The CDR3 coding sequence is TGTGCCAGCAGCGCCGACTGGACTAGTCTTACCGGGGAGCTGTTTTTT. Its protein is CASSADWTSLTGELFF.

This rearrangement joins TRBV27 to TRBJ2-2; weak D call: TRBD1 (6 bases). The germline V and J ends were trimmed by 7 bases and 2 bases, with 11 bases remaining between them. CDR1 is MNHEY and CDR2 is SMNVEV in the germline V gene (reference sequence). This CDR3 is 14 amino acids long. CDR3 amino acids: CASKRTANTGELFF. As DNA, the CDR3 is TGTGCCAGCAAAAGGACAGCAAACACCGGGGAGCTGTTTTTT.

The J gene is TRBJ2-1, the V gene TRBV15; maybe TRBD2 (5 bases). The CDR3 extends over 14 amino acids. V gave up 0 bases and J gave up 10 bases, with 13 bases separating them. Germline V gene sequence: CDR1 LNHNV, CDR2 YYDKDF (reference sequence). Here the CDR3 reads CATSREAAEGEQFF. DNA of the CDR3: TGTGCCACCAGCAGAGAGGCGGCCGAGGGAGAGCAGTTCTTC.

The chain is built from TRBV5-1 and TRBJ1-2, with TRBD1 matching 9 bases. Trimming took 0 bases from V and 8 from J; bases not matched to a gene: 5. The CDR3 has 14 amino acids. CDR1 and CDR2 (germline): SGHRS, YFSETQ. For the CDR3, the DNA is TGCGCCAGCAGCTTGGCGCACAGGGGGCAAGGCTACACCTTC. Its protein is CASSLAHRGQGYTF.

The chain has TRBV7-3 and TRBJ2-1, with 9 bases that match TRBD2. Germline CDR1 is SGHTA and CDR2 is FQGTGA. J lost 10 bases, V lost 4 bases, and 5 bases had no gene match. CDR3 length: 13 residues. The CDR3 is CASSSQTSGEQFF. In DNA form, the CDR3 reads TGTGCCAGCAGCTCCCAGACTAGCGGCGAGCAGTTCTTC.

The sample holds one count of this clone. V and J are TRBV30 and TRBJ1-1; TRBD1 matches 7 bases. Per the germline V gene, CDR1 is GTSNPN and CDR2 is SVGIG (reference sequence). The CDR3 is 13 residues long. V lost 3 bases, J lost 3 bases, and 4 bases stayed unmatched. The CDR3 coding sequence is TGTGCCTGGAGGCGACAGGGTTACACTGAAGCTTTCTTT. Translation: CAWRRQGYTEAFF.

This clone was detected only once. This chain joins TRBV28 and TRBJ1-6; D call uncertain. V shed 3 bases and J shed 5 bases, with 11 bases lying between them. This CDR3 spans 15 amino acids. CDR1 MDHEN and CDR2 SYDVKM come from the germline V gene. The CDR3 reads CASSLPQPNNSPLHF. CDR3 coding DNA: TGTGCCAGCAGTTTGCCACAGCCGAATAATTCACCCCTCCACTTT.

The chain's CDR3 is CASSSQGGVYDDTEAFF. The CDR3, as DNA: TGTGCCAGCAGCTCCCAGGGGGGTGTCTATGATGACACTGAAGCTTTCTTT. V usage is TRBV7-9 and J usage is TRBJ1-1, with 7 bases that match TRBD1. This CDR3 comprises 17 residues. The V gene's germline CDR1 is SEHNR and CDR2 FQNEAQ (reference sequence). J lost 3 bases, V lost 4 bases, and 14 bases had no gene match.

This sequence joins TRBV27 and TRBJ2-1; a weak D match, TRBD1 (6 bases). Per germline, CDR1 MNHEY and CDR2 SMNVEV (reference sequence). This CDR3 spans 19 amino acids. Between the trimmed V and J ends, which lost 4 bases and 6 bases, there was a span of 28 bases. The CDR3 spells CASSSTGSATGLWSNEQFF. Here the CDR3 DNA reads TGTGCCAGCAGTTCTACGGGTTCGGCTACAGGGTTGTGGAGCAATGAGCAGTTCTTC.

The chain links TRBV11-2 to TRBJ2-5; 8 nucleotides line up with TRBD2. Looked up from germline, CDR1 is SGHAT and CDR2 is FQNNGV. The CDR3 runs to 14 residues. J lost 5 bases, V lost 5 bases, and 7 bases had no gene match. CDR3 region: CASSPRGGWETQYF. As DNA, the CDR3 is TGTGCCAGCAGCCCCCGGGGGGGGTGGGAGACCCAGTACTTC.

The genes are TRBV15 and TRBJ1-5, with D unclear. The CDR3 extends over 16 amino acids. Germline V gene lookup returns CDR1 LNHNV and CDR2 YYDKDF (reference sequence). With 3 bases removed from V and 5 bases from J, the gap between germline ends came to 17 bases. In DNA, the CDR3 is TGTGCCACCAGCAGCTATCTCCTCTCGCTTGATCAGCCCCAGCATTTT. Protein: CATSSYLLSLDQPQHF.

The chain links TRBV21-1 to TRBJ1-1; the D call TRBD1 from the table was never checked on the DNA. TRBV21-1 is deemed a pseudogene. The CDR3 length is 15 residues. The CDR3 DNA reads TGTGCCAGCAGTATCCCCGGTGGGCCGAACACTGAAGCTTTCTTT. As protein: CASSIPGGPNTEAFF.

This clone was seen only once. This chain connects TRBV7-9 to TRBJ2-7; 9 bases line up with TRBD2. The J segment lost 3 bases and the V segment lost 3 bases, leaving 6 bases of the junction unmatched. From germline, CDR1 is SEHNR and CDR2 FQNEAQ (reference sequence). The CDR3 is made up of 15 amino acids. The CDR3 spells CASSFSASGNYEQYF. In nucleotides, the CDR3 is TGTGCCAGCAGCTTCTCCGCTAGCGGGAACTACGAGCAGTACTTC.

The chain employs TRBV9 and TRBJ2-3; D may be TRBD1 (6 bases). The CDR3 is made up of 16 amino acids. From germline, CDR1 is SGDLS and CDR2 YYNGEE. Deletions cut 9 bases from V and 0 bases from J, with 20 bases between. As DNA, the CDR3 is TGTGCCACCTCACCTTCAGGGGATCCTAGCACAGATACGCAGTATTTT. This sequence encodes CATSPSGDPSTDTQYF.

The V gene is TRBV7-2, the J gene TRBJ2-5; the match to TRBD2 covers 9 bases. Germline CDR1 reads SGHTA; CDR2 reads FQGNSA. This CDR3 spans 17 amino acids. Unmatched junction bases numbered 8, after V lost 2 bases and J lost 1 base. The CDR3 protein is CASSLNGATSGQETQYF. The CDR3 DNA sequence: TGTGCCAGCAGCTTAAACGGGGCGACTAGCGGCCAAGAGACCCAGTACTTC.

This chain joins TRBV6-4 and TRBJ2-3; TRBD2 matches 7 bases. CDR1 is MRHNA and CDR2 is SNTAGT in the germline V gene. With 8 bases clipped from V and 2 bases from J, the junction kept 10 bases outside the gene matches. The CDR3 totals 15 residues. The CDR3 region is CASHSSGTATDTQYF. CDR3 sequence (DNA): TGTGCCAGCCATTCCAGCGGGACCGCCACAGATACGCAGTATTTT.

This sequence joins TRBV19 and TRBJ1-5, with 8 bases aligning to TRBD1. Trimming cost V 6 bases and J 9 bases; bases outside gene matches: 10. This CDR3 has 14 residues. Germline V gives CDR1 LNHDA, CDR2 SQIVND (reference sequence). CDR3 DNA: TGTGCCAGTAGCGGACAGGGTGGGGGTCGGCCCCAGCATTTT. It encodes CASSGQGGGRPQHF.

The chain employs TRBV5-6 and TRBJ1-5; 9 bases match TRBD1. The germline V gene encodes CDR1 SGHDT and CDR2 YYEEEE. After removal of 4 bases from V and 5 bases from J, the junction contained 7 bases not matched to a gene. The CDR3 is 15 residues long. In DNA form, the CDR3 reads TGTGCCAGCAGCAATGGGACAGGGTATTATCAGCCCCAGCATTTT. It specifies CASSNGTGYYQPQHF.

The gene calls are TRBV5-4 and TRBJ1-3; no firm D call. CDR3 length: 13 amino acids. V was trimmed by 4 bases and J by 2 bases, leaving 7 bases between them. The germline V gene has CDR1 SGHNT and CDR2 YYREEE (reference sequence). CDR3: CASSPRTGNTIYF. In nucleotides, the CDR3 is TGTGCCAGCAGCCCCAGGACTGGAAACACCATATATTTT.

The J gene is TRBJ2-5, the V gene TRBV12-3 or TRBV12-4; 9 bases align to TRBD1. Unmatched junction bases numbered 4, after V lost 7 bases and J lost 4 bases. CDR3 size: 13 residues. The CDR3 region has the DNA TGTGCCAGCACACAGGGGGCAGGAGAGACCCAGTACTTC. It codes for CASTQGAGETQYF.

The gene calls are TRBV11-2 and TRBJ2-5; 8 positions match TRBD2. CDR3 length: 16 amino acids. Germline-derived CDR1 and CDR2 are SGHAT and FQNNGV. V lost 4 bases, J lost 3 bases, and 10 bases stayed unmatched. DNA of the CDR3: TGTGCCAGCAGCTACACCCGCGGGGGGATAAAAGAGACCCAGTACTTC. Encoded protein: CASSYTRGGIKETQYF.

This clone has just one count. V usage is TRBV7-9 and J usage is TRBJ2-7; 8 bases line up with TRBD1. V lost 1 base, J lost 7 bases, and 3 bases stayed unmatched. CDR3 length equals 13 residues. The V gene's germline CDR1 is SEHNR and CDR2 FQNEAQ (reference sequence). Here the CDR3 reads CASSLGTGTEQYF. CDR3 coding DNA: TGTGCCAGCAGCTTAGGGACAGGGACTGAGCAGTACTTC.

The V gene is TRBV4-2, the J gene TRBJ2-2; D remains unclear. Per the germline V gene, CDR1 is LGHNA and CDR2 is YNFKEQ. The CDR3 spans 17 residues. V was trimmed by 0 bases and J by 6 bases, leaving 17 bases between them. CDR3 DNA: TGTGCCAGCAGCCAAGATTCTGGTCCTAATTCCTCCGGGGAGCTGTTTTTT. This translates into CASSQDSGPNSSGELFF.

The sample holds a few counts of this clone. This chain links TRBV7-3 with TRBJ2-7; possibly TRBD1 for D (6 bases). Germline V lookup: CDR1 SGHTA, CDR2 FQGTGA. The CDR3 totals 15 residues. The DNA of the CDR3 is TGTAAGAAGGGGGAAAGGACCCAAGGTACCTACGAGCAGTACTTC. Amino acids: CKKGERTQGTYEQYF.

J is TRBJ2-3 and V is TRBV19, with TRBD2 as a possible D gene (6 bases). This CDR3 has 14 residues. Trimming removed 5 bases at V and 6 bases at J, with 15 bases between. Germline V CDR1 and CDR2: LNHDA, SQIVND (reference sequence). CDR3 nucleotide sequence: TGTGCCAGTAGTTCCTTCCACCGGGAGGATACGCAGTATTTT. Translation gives CASSSFHREDTQYF. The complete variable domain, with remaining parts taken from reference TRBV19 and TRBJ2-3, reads DGGITQSPKYLFRKEGQNVTLSCEQNLNHDAMYWYRQDPGQGLRLIYYSQIVNDFQKGDIAEGYSVSREKKESFPLTVTSAQKNPTAFYLCASSSFHREDTQYFGPGTRLTVL.